This note documents a single TCR beta chain sequence. The record originates from a study of shared T cell receptors in the human thymus. Data came from immunoSEQ multiplex PCR; TCRdb stores just in-frame clones and leaves some out. The table shows some 700,000 clones, with around 85% occurring only once. Germline V gene data show CDR1 as LNHDA and CDR2 as SQIVND (reference sequence). This CDR3 spans 17 amino acids. The V gene lost 4 bases and the J gene lost 0 bases, with 13 bases spanning the gap. This same sample was also part of a study on human thymus T cells. This second report adds: Thymus tissue was removed during corrective cardiac surgery. As related research reported, thymic repertoires overlapped highly among unrelated individuals.

Input material: thymocytes. The TCR was taken from a girl under three years old with a congenital heart defect. V is TRBV19 and J is TRBJ1-6; D is ambiguous. CDR3 region: CASSNAPRVSYNSPLHF. CDR3 bases: TGTGCCAGTAGTAATGCTCCGAGGGTCTCCTATAATTCACCCCTCCACTTT. Using reference TRBV19 and TRBJ1-6 for the parts outside the CDR3, the full variable domain is DGGITQSPKYLFRKEGQNVTLSCEQNLNHDAMYWYRQDPGQGLRLIYYSQIVNDFQKGDIAEGYSVSREKKESFPLTVTSAQKNPTAFYLCASSNAPRVSYNSPLHFGNGTRLTVT.